The clone carrying this T cell receptor beta chain was observed a handful of times. This sample was taken from a study of T-cell reconstitution after alpha-beta-depleted transplantation in children. The V and J ends lost 8 bases and 4 bases respectively, with 15 bases between them. Germline V CDR1 and CDR2: ENHRY, SYGVKD. The CDR3 is made up of 14 amino acids. A library of TCRbeta sequences, prepared with unique molecular identifiers, was generated. One entry per CDR3 protein results from TCRdb running MiXCR on the PCR reads. The repertoire consists of 500,000 to 600,000 distinct CDR3 sequences, with roughly 18% occurring once and the leading ten covering less than 4%.

This clonotype was sampled from a human donor who donated a stem cell graft to a child with acute lymphoblastic leukemia. The chain is built from TRBV10-3 and TRBJ2-1; D possibly uses TRBD1 or TRBD2 (5 bases each). Here the sequenced sample was PBMCs from the stem cell graft donor, taken from the stem cell graft. The CDR3 coding sequence is TGTGCCATCGGACCCGGGACCCTTTACAATGAGCAGTTCTTC. This gives the protein CAIGPGTLYNEQFF.